This is a list of T cell receptor beta chains from one sample in a study of blood T cell repertoires in COVID-19. Libraries were prepared by immunoSEQ multiplex PCR; TCRdb keeps only in-frame clonotypes and omits some of them. This sample has some 260,000 clones, with approximately 90% found just once. Source material: PBMCs or T cells enriched from blood (not recorded which). The receptor set was obtained from a man in his forties or fifties who had recovered from COVID-19. The CDR3 runs from the conserved cysteine through the conserved F or W. A D gene is named only where the DNA matches it firmly. Size tells how often a clone was seen (once, few, many) or the class of an expanded clone, and some rows leave it out.

D	V	size	J	CDR3	DNA
.	TRBV28	.	TRBJ2-3	CASSLNPGPGYPTDTQYF	TGTGCCAGCAGTTTAAACCCCGGCCCGGGGTACCCCACAGATACGCAGTATTTT
TRBD2	TRBV27	.	TRBJ2-1	CASSLLAGTNEQFF	TGTGCCAGCAGTTTACTAGCGGGAACCAATGAGCAGTTCTTC
.	TRBV2	once	TRBJ1-5	CASTVSNQPQHF	TGTGCCAGCACAGTGAGCAATCAGCCCCAGCATTTT
.	TRBV2	.	TRBJ1-4	CASSPRTAIIEKLFF	TGTGCCAGCAGTCCCCGGACAGCCATAATCGAAAAACTGTTTTTT
.	TRBV12-3/TRBV12-4	.	TRBJ2-2	CASSSNGGELFF	TGTGCCAGCAGTTCGAACGGCGGGGAGCTGTTTTTT
.	TRBV19	once	TRBJ2-1	CASSIALGLGNHEQFF	TGTGCCAGTAGTATAGCCCTGGGACTGGGTAATCATGAGCAGTTCTTC
TRBD1	TRBV27	few	TRBJ1-1	CASIKGQGNTEAFF	TGTGCCAGCATAAAGGGACAGGGGAACACTGAAGCTTTCTTT
.	TRBV18	.	TRBJ1-5	CASSPRPRANNQPQHF	TGTGCCAGCTCACCACGTCCCAGGGCCAACAATCAGCCCCAGCATTTT
TRBD2	TRBV6-4	.	TRBJ2-1	CASSDWASGDEQFF	TGTGCCAGCAGTGATTGGGCTAGCGGCGATGAGCAGTTCTTC
.	TRBV9	.	TRBJ1-2	CASSGRGGGNGYTF	TGTGCCAGCAGCGGCAGGGGCGGGGGGAATGGCTACACCTTC
TRBD2	TRBV6-6	.	TRBJ2-3	CASTPVAGAADTQYF	TGTGCCAGCACCCCCGTAGCGGGGGCGGCAGATACGCAGTATTTT
TRBD1	TRBV29-1	once	TRBJ1-2	CSVEVGTGYGYTF	TGCAGCGTTGAAGTTGGGACAGGGTATGGCTACACCTTC
TRBD2	TRBV9	.	TRBJ2-5	CASSVASGGTQETQYF	TGTGCCAGCAGCGTAGCTAGCGGGGGGACCCAAGAGACCCAGTACTTC
TRBD1	TRBV11-3	.	TRBJ2-5	CASSRRDRGRLETQYF	TGTGCCAGCAGCCGGCGGGACAGGGGGCGGTTGGAGACCCAGTACTTC
.	TRBV9	.	TRBJ1-4	CASSVVPGVYVRATNEKLFF	TGTGCCAGCAGCGTAGTCCCAGGGGTATATGTACGTGCAACTAATGAAAAACTGTTTTTT
TRBD2	TRBV19	.	TRBJ2-1	CASRPGGAGVNEQFF	TGTGCCAGTAGGCCGGGGGGGGCCGGAGTTAATGAGCAGTTCTTC
.	TRBV2	.	TRBJ2-1	CASSAIEGGYNEQFF	TGTGCCAGCAGTGCCATTGAGGGTGGGTACAATGAGCAGTTCTTC
TRBD1	TRBV24-1	.	TRBJ1-1	CATTGDEENTEAFF	TGTGCCACGACAGGGGATGAGGAGAACACTGAAGCTTTCTTT
.	TRBV6-4	.	TRBJ2-3	CASSDSSRTGKPDTQYF	TGTGCCAGCAGTGACTCGAGTCGGACGGGAAAGCCAGATACGCAGTATTTT
.	TRBV7-3	.	TRBJ2-2	CASSLTREAGELFF	TGTGCCAGCAGCTTAACGCGAGAGGCCGGGGAGCTGTTTTTT
.	TRBV5-6	.	TRBJ2-4	CASSFQEGIQYF	TGTGCCAGCAGCTTTCAGGAGGGCATTCAGTACTTC
.	TRBV9	.	TRBJ1-1	CASSVEAHRREAFF	TGTGCCAGCAGCGTAGAAGCCCACCGGAGAGAAGCTTTCTTT
.	TRBV9	.	TRBJ2-1	CASSVVSTPLTYNEQFF	TGTGCCAGCAGCGTAGTTTCTACGCCCCTTACCTACAATGAGCAGTTCTTC
.	TRBV28	.	TRBJ1-2	CASSLVSGIYGYTF	TGTGCCAGCAGTTTAGTTTCAGGGATCTATGGCTACACCTTC
.	TRBV7-9	.	TRBJ1-1	CASILGGPLSEAFF	TGTGCCAGCATTCTAGGGGGTCCCCTGTCTGAAGCTTTCTTT
TRBD1	TRBV5-4	.	TRBJ1-5	CASSLAGQGANQPQHF	TGTGCCAGCAGCTTGGCGGGACAGGGAGCTAATCAGCCCCAGCATTTT
.	TRBV27	.	TRBJ2-7	CASSLYSYEQYF	TGTGCCAGCAGTCTCTACTCCTACGAGCAGTACTTC
.	TRBV30	.	TRBJ2-7	CAWRSDSSYEQYF	TGTGCCTGGAGATCGGACAGCTCCTACGAGCAGTACTTC
TRBD1	TRBV24-1	.	TRBJ2-3	CATSASGTGVPTDTQYF	TGTGCCACCAGTGCGTCCGGGACAGGGGTTCCCACAGATACGCAGTATTTT
.	TRBV19	.	TRBJ2-3	CASSRQNRLSTDTQYF	TGTGCCAGTAGTAGACAGAATCGTCTTAGCACAGATACGCAGTATTTT
.	TRBV5-1	.	TRBJ1-3	CASSLGDMAGNTIYF	TGCGCCAGCAGCTTGGGCGATATGGCTGGAAACACCATATATTTT
.	TRBV25-1	.	TRBJ2-2	CASSEWMSWANTGELFF	TGTGCCAGCAGTGAATGGATGAGTTGGGCCAACACCGGGGAGCTGTTTTTT
TRBD1	TRBV29-1	.	TRBJ2-1	CSVEPMTGDRNEQFF	TGCAGCGTTGAACCTATGACAGGGGATCGCAATGAGCAGTTCTTC
.	TRBV5-6	.	TRBJ1-1	CASSLGGESNTEAFF	TGTGCCAGCAGCTTGGGTGGAGAATCGAACACTGAAGCTTTCTTT
TRBD1	TRBV5-4	.	TRBJ1-4	CASSWTGGEEKLFF	TGTGCCAGCAGCTGGACAGGGGGAGAAGAAAAACTGTTTTTT
.	TRBV5-1	.	TRBJ1-2	CASSRTQDANYGYTF	TGCGCCAGCAGCCGGACACAAGACGCTAACTATGGCTACACCTTC
TRBD1	TRBV7-2	once	TRBJ2-7	CASSSSGTGSYEQYF	TGTGCCAGCAGCTCGTCCGGGACAGGCTCCTACGAGCAGTACTTC
.	TRBV30	.	TRBJ1-4	CAWSVLGTEKLFF	TGTGCCTGGAGTGTACTAGGTACTGAAAAACTGTTTTTT
.	TRBV12-3/TRBV12-4	once	TRBJ2-5	CASSLRFGETQYF	TGTGCCAGCAGTTTACGGTTCGGGGAGACCCAGTACTTC
TRBD1	TRBV5-6	.	TRBJ2-7	CASTGDRVGTPYEQYF	TGTGCCAGCACAGGGGACAGGGTGGGAACACCCTACGAGCAGTACTTC
TRBD1	TRBV19	.	TRBJ2-1	CASGTGSEQFF	TGTGCCAGCGGGACAGGGTCTGAGCAGTTCTTC
.	TRBV7-3	few	TRBJ1-1	CASSLNPAMNTEAFF	TGTGCCAGCAGCTTAAATCCAGCGATGAACACTGAAGCTTTCTTT
TRBD1	TRBV7-3	.	TRBJ1-1	CASSPRGQGLDTEAFF	TGTGCCAGCAGCCCTAGGGGACAGGGCCTGGACACTGAAGCTTTCTTT
TRBD1	TRBV6-5	.	TRBJ1-6	CASRTGNNSPLHF	TGTGCCAGCAGGACAGGGAACAATTCACCCCTCCACTTT
TRBD1	TRBV6-4	.	TRBJ2-2	CASSDGDRDTGELFF	TGTGCCAGCAGTGACGGGGACAGGGACACCGGGGAGCTGTTTTTT
.	TRBV18	.	TRBJ2-3	CASLTTAGLLGTQYF	TGTGCCAGCCTCACCACGGCGGGGTTATTGGGTACGCAGTATTTT